One and the same sample provided the 23 T cell receptor beta chains below, sequenced in a study of regulatory T cells in long-lasting Graves disease. Arm-PCR of CDR3 regions and iRepertoire HTBI primers were the basis on which TCR beta libraries were built. MiXCR, applied by TCRdb to the multiplex PCR reads, yields one record per CDR3 protein. The top ten clones hold about 17% of a sample with 500,000 to 700,000 distinct CDR3 sequences, roughly 15% of them seen once. Stated time point: newly diagnosed GD, antithyroid drugs for less than 3 months. RNA extracted from PBMCs served as the sequencing template. The data also belong to a second study, concerning T cells in Graves' hyperthyroidism and ophthalmopathy.

Material: peripheral blood mononuclear cells (PBMCs), obtained at new diagnosis, from a patient treated with antithyroid drugs. All receptors come from a woman aged 30 to 39 with Graves disease.

The chain is built from TRBV7-9 and TRBJ2-2; a weak D match, TRBD1 (6 bases). The CDR3 extends over 15 amino acids. Germline CDR1 SEHNR, CDR2 FQNEAQ (reference sequence). V was pared by 7 bases and J by 2 bases, with 14 bases between. CDR3: CASNPGTTNTGELFF. In nucleotides, the CDR3 is TGTGCCAGCAACCCCGGGACAACAAACACCGGGGAGCTGTTTTTT.

This clonotype was found many times. The chain joins TRBV7-2 to TRBJ2-7; 7 positions agree with TRBD2. V was clipped by 3 bases and J by 8 bases; unmatched bases: 10. This CDR3 comprises 14 residues. The germline V gene encodes CDR1 SGHTA and CDR2 FQGNSA. CDR3 loop: CASSFGGRAWKQYF. DNA for the CDR3: TGTGCCAGCAGCTTTGGTGGGAGGGCCTGGAAGCAGTACTTC.

A few counts support this clonotype. The chain employs TRBV3-1 and TRBJ2-3; D is unresolved. Trimming pared 4 bases from V and 6 bases from J, leaving 11 bases between. Germline CDR1 LGHDT, CDR2 YNNKEL (reference sequence). The CDR3 extends over 13 amino acids. CDR3 sequence (DNA): TGTGCCAGCAGCCCCCTGACCAAGGATACGCAGTATTTT. It encodes CASSPLTKDTQYF.

Written as DNA, the CDR3 is TGTGCCAGCAGCTTAGCCTGGGAATACGAGCAGTACTTC. This codes for CASSLAWEYEQYF. The rearrangement uses TRBV7-9 and TRBJ2-7; the D is unclear. Looked up from germline, CDR1 is SEHNR and CDR2 is FQNEAQ (reference sequence). The CDR3 has 13 residues. V was cut by 0 bases and J by 4 bases, with 7 bases left in between. Filled out from reference TRBV7-9 and TRBJ2-7, the complete variable domain reads DTGVSQNPRHKITKRGQNVTFRCDPISEHNRLYWYRQTLGQGPEFLTYFQNEAQLEKSRLLSDRFSAERPKGSFSTLEIQRTEQGDSAMYLCASSLAWEYEQYFGPGTRLTVT.

This clonotype was seen at least ten times. V gene TRBV6-9 combines with J gene TRBJ2-1, with a possible D match to TRBD2 (5 bases). V lost 3 bases and J lost 4, with 7 bases in between. There are 13 residues in the CDR3. Germline V gives CDR1 MNHGY, CDR2 SVAAGI. The CDR3 DNA reads as TGTGCCAGCAGTTACGGGAAATACAATGAGCAGTTCTTC. It yields the protein CASSYGKYNEQFF.

This clonotype came up a few times. V and J are TRBV5-1 and TRBJ2-1, with 8 bases lining up with TRBD1. The CDR3 runs 13 residues. J gave up 5 bases and V 4 bases, and 2 bases lay outside the gene matches. The V gene's germline CDR1 is SGHRS and CDR2 YFSETQ. DNA for the CDR3: TGCGCCAGCAGCGCGGGACAGGACAATGAGCAGTTCTTC. It yields the protein CASSAGQDNEQFF.

This clonotype appeared many times. V usage is TRBV6-5 and J usage is TRBJ1-5; no firm D call. Germline V CDR1 and CDR2: MNHEY, SVGAGI. The CDR3 contains 15 residues. V dropped 3 bases and J dropped 1 base, with 10 bases sitting between them. CDR3 loop: CASSYRRESNQPQHF. DNA for the CDR3: TGTGCCAGCAGTTATCGTAGGGAAAGCAATCAGCCCCAGCATTTT.

Only a few counts were recorded for this clonotype. The CDR3 protein is CASSNITTAEAFF. In nucleotides, the CDR3 is TGTGCCAGCTCAAACATAACTACAGCAGAAGCTTTCTTT. This sequence joins TRBV18 and TRBJ1-1; the D is unclear. Trimming pared 5 bases from V and 8 bases from J, leaving 15 bases between. CDR1 and CDR2 (germline): KGHSH, LQKENI. This CDR3 has 13 amino acids.

This clonotype was found many times. The chain uses TRBV28 and TRBJ2-5; tentatively, D is TRBD1 (8 bases). The CDR3 consists of 16 residues. Germline CDR1 is MDHEN and CDR2 is SYDVKM. V lost 4 bases and J 2 bases, leaving 17 bases between the germline ends. The CDR3 region has the DNA TGTGCCAGCAGTTCACGACAGGGGCGGGAGCAAGAGACCCAGTACTTC. Translation: CASSSRQGREQETQYF. Variable domain in full (rest from reference TRBV28 and TRBJ2-5): DVKVTQSSRYLVKRTGEKVFLECVQDMDHENMFWYRQDPGLGLRLIYFSYDVKMKEKGDIPEGYSVSREKKERFSLILESASTNQTSMYLCASSSRQGREQETQYFGPGTRLLVL.

There are a few counts of this clonotype. The V gene is TRBV19, the J gene TRBJ2-6, with 9 positions matching TRBD2. CDR1 is LNHDA and CDR2 is SQIVND in the germline V gene (reference sequence). The CDR3 is made up of 17 amino acids. Germline trimming cut 4 bases from V and 1 base from J; bases unmatched to any gene: 5. CDR3 sequence reads: CASSKLAGISGANVLTF. In DNA, the CDR3 is TGTGCCAGTAGTAAGCTAGCGGGGATATCTGGGGCCAACGTCCTGACTTTC.

The chain carries TRBV20-1 and TRBJ1-3; D is uncertain. The CDR3 extends over 14 amino acids. Germline CDR1 reads DFQATT; CDR2 reads SNEGSKA (reference sequence). V was shortened by 0 bases and J by 0 bases, with 6 bases between the two germline ends. CDR3 in amino acids: CSARDVTSGNTIYF. For the CDR3, the DNA is TGCAGTGCTAGAGATGTAACCTCTGGAAACACCATATATTTT.

This clonotype was recorded at least ten times. The J gene is TRBJ2-5, the V gene TRBV2; D is possibly TRBD1 or TRBD2 (6 bases each). In germline, CDR1 is SNHLY, CDR2 FYNNEI. The CDR3 is 14 residues long. V lost 6 bases to trimming and J lost 1 base, with 12 bases between them. In DNA, the CDR3 is TGTGCCAGCAGGCGCGGAGGGGGCCAAGAGACCCAGTACTTC. Translated: CASRRGGGQETQYF.

This sequence joins TRBV27 and TRBJ2-7; D tentatively reads TRBD1 or TRBD2 (5 bases each). The CDR3 totals 15 residues. V was cut by 8 bases and J by 4 bases, with 21 bases left in between. The germline CDR1 and CDR2 sequences are MNHEY and SMNVEV (reference sequence). Here the CDR3 DNA reads TGTGCCAGCCTCCGAAAGGCGACGGGGCCGTACGAGCAGTACTTC. Residues: CASLRKATGPYEQYF.

There are a few counts of this clonotype. This sequence joins TRBV9 and TRBJ2-7; tentative D call: TRBD1 (6 bases). The CDR3 consists of 15 residues. CDR1 and CDR2 (germline): SGDLS, YYNGEE. Trimming left V 4 bases short and J 2 bases short, with 16 bases between. The CDR3 loop is CASSRTGSLPYEQYF. The CDR3 DNA sequence: TGTGCCAGCAGCAGAACAGGGTCTCTCCCCTACGAGCAGTACTTC.

The chain combines TRBV18 with TRBJ2-7; 9 bases are a match to TRBD2. Germline CDR1 is KGHSH and CDR2 is LQKENI. CDR3 size: 15 residues. The V gene end was trimmed by 0 bases and the J gene end by 7 bases; junction bases not matched to a gene: 7. The CDR3 sequence is CASSPPLAGGLEQYF. CDR3 bases: TGTGCCAGCTCACCACCGTTGGCGGGAGGGCTTGAGCAGTACTTC. The variable domain in full, with the rest retrieved from reference TRBV18 and TRBJ2-7, is NAGVMQNPRHLVRRRGQEARLRCSPMKGHSHVYWYRQLPEEGLKFMVYLQKENIIDESGMPKERFSAEFPKEGPSILRIQQVVRGDSAAYFCASSPPLAGGLEQYFGPGTRLTVT.

The gene calls are TRBV6-1 and TRBJ2-3; 16 nucleotides agree with TRBD2. V lost 3 bases, J lost 5 bases, and 11 bases stayed unmatched. Germline values: CDR1 MNHNS, CDR2 SASEGT. The CDR3 is 19 amino acids. The CDR3 DNA is TGTGCCAGCAGTGACACCCGGCCGGGACTAGCGGGAGGGATAGATACGCAGTATTTT. This codes for CASSDTRPGLAGGIDTQYF.

V and J are TRBV30 and TRBJ2-1, with D unresolved. Trimming shortened V by 5 bases and J by 7 bases, and 6 bases separated the two germline ends. The germline V gene has CDR1 GTSNPN and CDR2 SVGIG (reference sequence). CDR3 length equals 10 residues. The CDR3 coding sequence is TGTGCCTGGGCTTATAATGAGCAGTTCTTC. Amino acids: CAWAYNEQFF. The whole variable domain, filled in from reference TRBV30 and TRBJ2-1, reads SQTIHQWPATLVQPVGSPLSLECTVEGTSNPNLYWYRQAAGRGLQLLFYSVGIGQISSEVPQNLSASRPQDRQFILSSKKLLLSDSGFYLCAWAYNEQFFGPGTRLTVL.

There are many counts of this clonotype. The J gene is TRBJ1-1, the V gene TRBV11-2; possible D gene TRBD1, 5 bases. The V gene lost 1 base and the J gene lost 3 bases, with 12 bases spanning the gap. Germline V CDR1 and CDR2: SGHAT, FQNNGV. This CDR3 comprises 15 residues. The CDR3 DNA is TGTGCCAGCAGCTTAGGAGGGGCGGGGGACACTGAAGCTTTCTTT. Translation: CASSLGGAGDTEAFF. Supplemented by reference TRBV11-2 and TRBJ1-1, the full variable domain reads EAGVAQSPRYKIIEKRQSVAFWCNPISGHATLYWYQQILGQGPKLLIQFQNNGVVDDSQLPKDRFSAERLKGVDSTLKIQPAKLEDSAVYLCASSLGGAGDTEAFFGQGTRLTVV.

This clonotype appeared a few times. V is TRBV5-1 and J is TRBJ2-1; 10 positions agree with TRBD2. The CDR3 totals 15 residues. Germline V CDR1 and CDR2: SGHRS, YFSETQ. The J segment lost 5 bases and the V segment lost 4 bases, leaving 6 bases of the junction unmatched. CDR3 nucleotide sequence: TGCGCCAGCAGCCCCGGACTAGCGGCTAACAATGAGCAGTTCTTC. This gives the protein CASSPGLAANNEQFF.

Ten or more counts support this clonotype. The genes are TRBV2 and TRBJ2-1; 10 positions match TRBD2. Germline-derived CDR1 and CDR2 are SNHLY and FYNNEI. V shed 4 bases and J 3 bases; nucleotides not matched to a gene: 15. The CDR3 is made up of 19 amino acids. The CDR3 sequence is CASSVLAGPSEGLYNEQFF. Here the CDR3 DNA reads TGTGCCAGCAGTGTACTAGCGGGACCCTCTGAAGGGCTCTACAATGAGCAGTTCTTC.

This clonotype was observed a handful of times. The chain has TRBV3-1 and TRBJ2-6; no definite D call. Trimming took 1 base from V and 6 from J, leaving 10 bases between them. This CDR3 spans 15 amino acids. The V gene's germline CDR1 is LGHDT and CDR2 YNNKEL (reference sequence). This CDR3 is CASSQGRLLANVLTF. In nucleotides, the CDR3 is TGTGCCAGCAGCCAAGGAAGGCTTCTGGCCAACGTCCTGACTTTC.

The rearrangement links TRBV7-8 to TRBJ2-7; 9 positions match TRBD2. The CDR3 loop spans 16 amino acids. With 1 base clipped from V and 3 bases from J, the junction kept 7 bases outside the gene matches. CDR1 and CDR2 from the germline V gene are SGHVS and FQNEAQ. Written as DNA, the CDR3 is TGTGCCAGCAGCTTAGGATTTGCTAGCGGGATCTACGAGCAGTACTTC. Translating it yields CASSLGFASGIYEQYF.

This clonotype was counted only a few times. The V and J genes are TRBV6-2 or TRBV6-3 and TRBJ1-5; the match to TRBD1 covers 11 bases. The CDR3 has 22 residues. Germline-derived CDR1 and CDR2 are MNHEY and SVGEGT. Trimming removed 6 bases from V and 0 bases from J; junction bases left unmatched: 22. This chain's CDR3 is CASRPGQGGDLVESYSNQPQHF. The CDR3 nucleotides read TGTGCCAGCAGACCGGGACAGGGGGGAGACTTAGTGGAGAGCTATAGCAATCAGCCCCAGCATTTT.